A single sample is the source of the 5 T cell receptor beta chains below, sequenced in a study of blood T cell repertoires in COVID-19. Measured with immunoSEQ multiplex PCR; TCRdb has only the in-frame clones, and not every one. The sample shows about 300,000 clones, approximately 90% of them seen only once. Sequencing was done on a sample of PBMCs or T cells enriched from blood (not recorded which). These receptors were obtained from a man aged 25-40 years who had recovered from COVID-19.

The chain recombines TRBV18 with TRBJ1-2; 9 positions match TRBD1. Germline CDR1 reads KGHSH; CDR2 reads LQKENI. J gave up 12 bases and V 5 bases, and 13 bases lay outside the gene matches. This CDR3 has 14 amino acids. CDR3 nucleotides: TGTGCCAGCTCAGGAGGACAGGGGAAAAAACGGCACACCTTC. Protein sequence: CASSGGQGKKRHTF.

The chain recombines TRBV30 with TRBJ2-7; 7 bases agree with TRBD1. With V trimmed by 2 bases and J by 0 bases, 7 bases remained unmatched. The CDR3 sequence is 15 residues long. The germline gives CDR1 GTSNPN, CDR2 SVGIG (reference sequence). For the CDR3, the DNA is TGTGCCTGGAGTAGCGCGACAGGGATCTCCTACGAGCAGTACTTC. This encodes CAWSSATGISYEQYF.

The DNA of the CDR3 is TGTGCCAGCAGCTTACCTACCGGGACAGGGAATGAAAAACTGTTTTTT. Translating gives CASSLPTGTGNEKLFF. The rearrangement uses TRBV7-2 and TRBJ1-4; 9 nucleotides match TRBD1. With V trimmed by 2 bases and J by 5 bases, 6 bases remained unmatched. Per germline, CDR1 SGHTA and CDR2 FQGNSA. The CDR3 is 16 residues long.

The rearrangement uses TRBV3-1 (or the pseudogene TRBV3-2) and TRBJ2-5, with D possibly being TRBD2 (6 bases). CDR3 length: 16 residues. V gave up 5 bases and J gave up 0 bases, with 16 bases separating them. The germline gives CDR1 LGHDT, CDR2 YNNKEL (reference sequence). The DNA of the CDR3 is TGTGCCAGCAGCGGCAGTGGGCGGGGAGACCAAGAGACCCAGTACTTC. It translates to CASSGSGRGDQETQYF.

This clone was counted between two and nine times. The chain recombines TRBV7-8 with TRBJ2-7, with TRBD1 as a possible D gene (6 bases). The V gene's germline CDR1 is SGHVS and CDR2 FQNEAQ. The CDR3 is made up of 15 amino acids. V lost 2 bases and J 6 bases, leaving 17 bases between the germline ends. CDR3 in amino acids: CASSLLFQGSREQYF. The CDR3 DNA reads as TGTGCCAGCAGCTTACTGTTCCAGGGGTCTCGCGAGCAGTACTTC.